Listed below are T cell receptor beta chains from one sample, sequenced in a study of T cell repertoires in aging, cancer and after chemotherapy. TCRdb re-called the multiplex PCR reads with MiXCR, one entry per CDR3 protein. Of over 9,500 distinct CDR3 sequences in the sample, about 30% were seen once. Material: blood. The receptors stem from a human donor in good health. The CDR3 runs from the conserved cysteine through the conserved F or W. The order of the fields is clone size, J gene, V gene, D gene, CDR3 DNA, CDR3 protein. A D gene is named only where the DNA matches it firmly. The size entry is marked missing in some rows and otherwise reads once, few, many or a size class.

few,TRBJ2-7,TRBV29-1,-,TGCAGCGTTGAAGAGACCAGGGGTTACGAGCAGTACTTC,CSVEETRGYEQYF
-,TRBJ2-6,TRBV12-3/TRBV12-4,-,TGTGCCAGTTCGCCGGGACCACCCTCTGGGGCCAACGTCCTGACTTTC,CASSPGPPSGANVLTF
few,TRBJ1-5,TRBV15,TRBD1,TGTGCCACCAGCATCGGGACAGGGGGAAAACCCCAGCATTTT,CATSIGTGGKPQHF
-,TRBJ1-6,TRBV30,-,TGTGCCTGGAGCGGGACGGATGGATATTCACCCCTCCACTTT,CAWSGTDGYSPLHF
few,TRBJ1-2,TRBV11-3,-,TGTGCCAGCAGCTTCGGGGGCTATGGCTACACCTTC,CASSFGGYGYTF
medium-sized,TRBJ2-1,TRBV19,-,TGTGCCAGTACTCCAACGCGCCGATACAATGAGCAGTTCTTC,CASTPTRRYNEQFF
-,TRBJ2-2,TRBV6-5,-,TGTGCCACGAGGACAAACGCGAACACCGGGGAGCTGTTTTTT,CATRTNANTGELFF
-,TRBJ1-1,TRBV6-5,TRBD1,TGTGCCAGCAGTTACTCCTGGGACAGACAACCCACTGAAGCTTTCTTT,CASSYSWDRQPTEAFF
-,TRBJ1-3,TRBV7-6,-,TGTGCCAGCAGCTCGCGGGGATCTGGAAACACCATATATTTT,CASSSRGSGNTIYF
-,TRBJ1-5,TRBV5-4,TRBD1,TGCGCCAGCAGCCAAGATCAGGGGGCGGGACAGCCCCAGCATTTT,CASSQDQGAGQPQHF
-,TRBJ2-3,TRBV6-8,TRBD2,TGTGCCAGCAGTGAAGCACTAGCGGGAGGTACAGATACGAAGTATTTT,CASSEALAGGTDTKYF
few,TRBJ1-6,TRBV7-6,-,TGTGCCAGCAGCCCCGGACAGCCTAATTCACCCCTCCACTTT,CASSPGQPNSPLHF
few,TRBJ1-5,TRBV6-6,-,TGTGCCAGCAGTTACTCGCCAATCCAGTCTAATAGCAATCAGCCCCAGCATTTT,CASSYSPIQSNSNQPQHF
-,TRBJ1-2,TRBV4-3,-,TGCGCCAGCAGCTCCGGGACGTCTAACTATGGCTACACCTTC,CASSSGTSNYGYTF
-,TRBJ1-4,TRBV13,-,TGTGCCAGCAGCTTGGAGGGGCAGAATAATGAAAAACTGTTTTTT,CASSLEGQNNEKLFF
medium-sized,TRBJ2-6,TRBV6-5,-,TGTGCCAGCAGGGGACCGACTGGCTCTGGGGCCAACGTCCTGACTTTC,CASRGPTGSGANVLTF
-,TRBJ2-1,TRBV7-6,TRBD2,TGTGCCAGCAGCCGTGGGGGGGTCTACAATGAGCAGTTCTTC,CASSRGGVYNEQFF
medium-sized,TRBJ2-7,TRBV11-3,-,TGTGCCAGCAGCCCAGGTGGACTCCTACCCTACGAGCAGTACTTC,CASSPGGLLPYEQYF
once,TRBJ2-1,TRBV5-6,-,TGTGCCAGCAGCTTTGACAATGAGCAGTTCTTC,CASSFDNEQFF
-,TRBJ1-4,TRBV19,-,TGTGCCAGTAGTATAGTTGCGGGTGAAAAACTGTTTTTT,CASSIVAGEKLFF
few,TRBJ1-1,TRBV11-3,-,TGTGCCAGCAGCTTAATCCGCAGAGCGGAAGCTTTCTTT,CASSLIRRAEAFF
few,TRBJ2-7,TRBV19,TRBD1,TGTGCCAGTAGTACAGGAATTCCTACCGGGACAGGGGGGTACGAGCAGTACTTC,CASSTGIPTGTGGYEQYF
-,TRBJ1-3,TRBV5-6,-,TGTGCCAGCAGCTGGGCCGAGGGGAACACCATATATTTT,CASSWAEGNTIYF
-,TRBJ2-3,TRBV18,-,TGTGCCAGCTCACCACCCCTAGATACGCAGTATTTT,CASSPPLDTQYF
few,TRBJ2-7,TRBV27,-,TGTGCCAGCAGTTTAAGGTCAGCCTACGAGCAGTACTTC,CASSLRSAYEQYF
-,TRBJ2-3,TRBV11-3,TRBD2,TGTGCCAGCAGCTCCCCGGGGGGTGGGCCAGATACGCAGTATTTT,CASSSPGGGPDTQYF
-,TRBJ1-1,TRBV11-3,-,TGTGCCAGCAGCTTTTATGAAACTGAAGCTTTCTTT,CASSFYETEAFF
few,TRBJ1-1,TRBV12-3/TRBV12-4,-,TGTGCCAGCAGTTTGGCGCTCCCCGGCACTGAAGCTTTCTTT,CASSLALPGTEAFF